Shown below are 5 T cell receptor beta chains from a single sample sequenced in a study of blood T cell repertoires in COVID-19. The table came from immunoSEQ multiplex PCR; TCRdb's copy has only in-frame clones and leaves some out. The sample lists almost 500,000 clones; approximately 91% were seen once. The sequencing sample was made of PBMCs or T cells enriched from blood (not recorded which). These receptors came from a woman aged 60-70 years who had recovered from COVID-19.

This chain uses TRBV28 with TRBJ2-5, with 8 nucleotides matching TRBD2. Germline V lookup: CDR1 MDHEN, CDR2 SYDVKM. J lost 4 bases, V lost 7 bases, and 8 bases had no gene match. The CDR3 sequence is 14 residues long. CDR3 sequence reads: CASIPGGAVETQYF. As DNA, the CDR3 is TGTGCCAGCATTCCCGGGGGGGCGGTAGAGACCCAGTACTTC.

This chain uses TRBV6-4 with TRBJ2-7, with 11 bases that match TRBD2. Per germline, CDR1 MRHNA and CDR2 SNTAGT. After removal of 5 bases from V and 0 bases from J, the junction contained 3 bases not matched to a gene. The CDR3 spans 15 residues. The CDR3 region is CASSRLAGSSYEQYF. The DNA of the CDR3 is TGTGCCAGCAGTCGACTAGCGGGGAGCTCCTACGAGCAGTACTTC.

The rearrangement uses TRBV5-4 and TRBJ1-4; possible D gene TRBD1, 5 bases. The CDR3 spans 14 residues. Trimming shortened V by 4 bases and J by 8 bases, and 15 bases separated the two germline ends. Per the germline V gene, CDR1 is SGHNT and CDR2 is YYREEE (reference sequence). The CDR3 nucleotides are TGTGCCAGCAGCCATCCGGGGGATGAGGAAAAACTGTTTTTT. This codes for CASSHPGDEEKLFF.

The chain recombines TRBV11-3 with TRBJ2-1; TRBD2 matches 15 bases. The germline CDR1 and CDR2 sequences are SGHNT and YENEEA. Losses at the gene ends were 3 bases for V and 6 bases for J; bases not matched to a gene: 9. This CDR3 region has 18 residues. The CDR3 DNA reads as TGTGCCAGCAGCTTCCCGGGACTAGCGGGGGGCCCCCGCAATGAGCAGTTCTTC. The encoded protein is CASSFPGLAGGPRNEQFF.

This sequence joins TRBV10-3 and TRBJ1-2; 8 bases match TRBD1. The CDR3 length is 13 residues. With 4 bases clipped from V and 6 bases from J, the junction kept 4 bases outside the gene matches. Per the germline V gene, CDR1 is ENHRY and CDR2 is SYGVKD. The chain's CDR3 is CAISGARGHGYTF. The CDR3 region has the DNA TGTGCCATCAGTGGGGCCAGGGGGCATGGCTACACCTTC.